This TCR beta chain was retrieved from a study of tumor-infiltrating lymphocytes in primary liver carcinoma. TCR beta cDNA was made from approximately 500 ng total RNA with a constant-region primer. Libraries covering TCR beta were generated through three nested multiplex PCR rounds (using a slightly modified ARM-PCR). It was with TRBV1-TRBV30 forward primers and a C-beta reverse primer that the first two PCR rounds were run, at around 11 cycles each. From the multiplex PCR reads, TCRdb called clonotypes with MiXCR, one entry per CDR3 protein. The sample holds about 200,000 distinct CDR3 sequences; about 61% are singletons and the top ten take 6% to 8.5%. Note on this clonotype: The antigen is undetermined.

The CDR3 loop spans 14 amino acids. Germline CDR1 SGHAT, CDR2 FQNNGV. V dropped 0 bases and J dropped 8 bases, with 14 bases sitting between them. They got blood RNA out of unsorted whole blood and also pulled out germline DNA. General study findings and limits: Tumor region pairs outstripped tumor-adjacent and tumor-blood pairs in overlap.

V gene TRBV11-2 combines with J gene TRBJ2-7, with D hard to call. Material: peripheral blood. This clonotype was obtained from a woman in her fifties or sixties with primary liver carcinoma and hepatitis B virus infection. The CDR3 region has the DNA TGTGCCAGCAGCTTAGATCCGGGTGGGGTCAAGCAGTACTTC. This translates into CASSLDPGGVKQYF.